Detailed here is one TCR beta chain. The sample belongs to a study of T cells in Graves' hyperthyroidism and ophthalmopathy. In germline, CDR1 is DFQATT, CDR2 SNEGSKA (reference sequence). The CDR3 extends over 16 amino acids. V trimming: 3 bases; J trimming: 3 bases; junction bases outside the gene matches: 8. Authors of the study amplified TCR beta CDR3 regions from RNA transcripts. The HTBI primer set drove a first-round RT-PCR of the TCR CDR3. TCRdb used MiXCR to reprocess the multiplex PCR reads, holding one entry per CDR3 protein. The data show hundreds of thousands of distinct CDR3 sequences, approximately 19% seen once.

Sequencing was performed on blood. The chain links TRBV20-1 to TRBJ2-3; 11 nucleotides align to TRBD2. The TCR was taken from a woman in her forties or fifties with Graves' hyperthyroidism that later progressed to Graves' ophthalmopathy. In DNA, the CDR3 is TGCAGTGCTAGTGCCCGACTAGCGGGGTTGACAGATACGCAGTATTTT. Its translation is CSASARLAGLTDTQYF.